This T cell receptor (beta chain) emerged from a study of beta chain features in type 1 diabetes. Study-level findings and limits: Type 1 diabetes patients showed a moderate but significant shortening of TCRB CDR3s in all four CD4+ subsets.

This clone was seen more than once but under ten times. What it binds is not known. Expressed TCRB transcripts were sequenced because the isolated RNA had all been reverse transcribed beforehand. Data came from immunoSEQ multiplex PCR; TCRdb stores just in-frame clones and leaves some out. The data hold 350,000 to 400,000 clones, with roughly 13% observed a single time. Germline-derived CDR1 and CDR2 are MGHDK and SYGVNS. V lost 4 bases and J lost 3, with 7 bases in between. The CDR3 extends over 12 amino acids. The sequence was collected from a woman under 30 with type 1 diabetes. The chain couples TRBV25-1 to TRBJ2-7; D call uncertain. The specimen was naive CD4+ T cells from blood. The CDR3 protein is CASSVGNYEQYF. The CDR3 DNA is TGTGCCAGCAGTGTGGGCAACTACGAGCAGTACTTC.